The present TCR beta chain was sequenced within a study of Ad26.COV2.S vaccination and SARS-CoV-2 variants. About the study: Enrolled in COV1001, the donor was in the Ad26.COV2.S trial arm, which received the vaccine. Regarding the study as a whole: The TCR breadth and depth analyses may have understated or missed part of the total T cell responses.

Using immunoSEQ multiplex PCR, the repertoire was profiled, and TCRdb retains in-frame clones only, with some absent. The table includes around 250,000 clones, roughly 85% detected once. The CDR3 sequence is 18 residues long. V lost 1 base and J lost 0; bases outside the gene matches: 8. The germline V gene encodes CDR1 LGHNA and CDR2 YSLEER. Treatment given: around 19 received Ad26.COV2.S at low or high dose, single or two shots; 5 received placebo; per-sample allocation not given. Samples analyzed were those drawn on day 63 after the first vaccine or placebo injection. This clone was detected only once. As yet, its antigen is unknown.

The receptor's source is a person between 18 and 65 years old who received the Ad26.COV2.S COVID-19 vaccine or a placebo. This chain uses TRBV4-3 with TRBJ2-3; 9 bases are shared with TRBD1. This specimen consisted of peripheral blood, obtained in a trial of Ad26.COV2.S vaccine versus placebo. CDR3 amino acids: CASSQAYWGQGSTDTQYF. In DNA, the CDR3 is TGCGCCAGCAGCCAAGCCTACTGGGGACAGGGTAGCACAGATACGCAGTATTTT.